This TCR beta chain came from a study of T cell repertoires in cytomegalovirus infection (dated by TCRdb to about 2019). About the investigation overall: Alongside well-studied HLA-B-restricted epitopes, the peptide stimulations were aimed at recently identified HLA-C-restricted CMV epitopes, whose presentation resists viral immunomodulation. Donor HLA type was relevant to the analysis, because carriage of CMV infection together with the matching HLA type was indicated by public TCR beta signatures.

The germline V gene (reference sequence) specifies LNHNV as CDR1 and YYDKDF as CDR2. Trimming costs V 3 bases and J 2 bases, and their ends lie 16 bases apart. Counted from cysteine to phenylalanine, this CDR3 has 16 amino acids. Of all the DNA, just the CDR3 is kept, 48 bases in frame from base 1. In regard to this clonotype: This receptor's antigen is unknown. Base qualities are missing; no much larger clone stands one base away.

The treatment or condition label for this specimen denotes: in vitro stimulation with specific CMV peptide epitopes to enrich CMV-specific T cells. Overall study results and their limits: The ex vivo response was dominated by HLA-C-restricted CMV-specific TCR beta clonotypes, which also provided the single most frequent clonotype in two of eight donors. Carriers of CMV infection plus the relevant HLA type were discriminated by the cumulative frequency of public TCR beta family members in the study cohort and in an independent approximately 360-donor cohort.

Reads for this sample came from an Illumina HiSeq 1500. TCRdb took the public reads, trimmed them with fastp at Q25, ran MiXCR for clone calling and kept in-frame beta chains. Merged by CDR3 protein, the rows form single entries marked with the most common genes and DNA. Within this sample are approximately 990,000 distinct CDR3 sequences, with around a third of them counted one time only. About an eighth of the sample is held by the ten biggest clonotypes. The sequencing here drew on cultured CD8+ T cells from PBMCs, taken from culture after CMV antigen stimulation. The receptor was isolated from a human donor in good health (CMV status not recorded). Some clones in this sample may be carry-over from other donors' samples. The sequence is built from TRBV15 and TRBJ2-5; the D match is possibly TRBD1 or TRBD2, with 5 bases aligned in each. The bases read TGTGCCACCAGCAGTTATGGGGGAGCAGCACAAGAGACCCAGTACTTC. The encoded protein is CATSSYGGAAQETQYF.